One sample yielded the 30 T cell receptor beta chains listed below, sequenced in a study of OX40 agonist ivuxolimab in advanced cancers. Library preparation was by the immunoSEQ multiplex PCR assay. This immuneACCESS table, as held by TCRdb, lists in-frame sequences with V and J called but not all clones. Of the missing ones, under half trace to an unresolved V gene in checked studies; the others have no known cause. The sample includes about 60,000 clones, with 91% observed a single time. The ten largest clones represent roughly 13% of the sample. The sequencing used CD4+ or CD8+ T cells sorted from blood, collected in a trial of the OX40 agonist ivuxolimab. These receptors all stem from an adult with an advanced solid tumor such as melanoma, head and neck, liver or kidney cancer.

The chain links TRBV15 to TRBJ2-1, with TRBD2 matching 9 bases. CDR1 and CDR2 (germline): LNHNV, YYDKDF (reference sequence). The CDR3 is 13 residues long. After removal of 0 bases from V and 15 bases from J, the junction contained 6 bases not matched to a gene. The chain's CDR3 is CATSRDIAGVPFF. DNA of the CDR3: TGTGCCACCAGCAGAGATATAGCGGGAGTCCCGTTCTTC.

The CDR3 loop is CASSTTGPSYEQYF. Here the CDR3 DNA reads TGTGCCAGCAGCACTACAGGTCCCTCCTACGAGCAGTACTTC. The rearrangement links TRBV7-8 to TRBJ2-7; D perhaps matches TRBD1 (5 bases). V lost 5 bases and J lost 0, with 11 bases in between. The germline CDR1 and CDR2 sequences are SGHVS and FQNEAQ. The CDR3 consists of 14 residues.

V gene TRBV5-1 combines with J gene TRBJ2-7; 8 bases map to TRBD1. The length of the CDR3 is 13 residues. Trimming took 5 bases from V and 1 from J; bases not matched to a gene: 2. The germline V gene encodes CDR1 SGHRS and CDR2 YFSETQ. The CDR3 reads CASSRTGSYEQYF. For the CDR3, the DNA is TGCGCCAGCAGTAGGACAGGGTCCTACGAGCAGTACTTC.

This clone was seen just once. The chain recombines TRBV18 with TRBJ1-1, with D perhaps matching TRBD1 (6 bases). The CDR3 extends over 13 amino acids. The germline V gene encodes CDR1 KGHSH and CDR2 LQKENI. With 4 bases removed from V and 3 bases from J, the gap between germline ends came to 9 bases. The CDR3 region is CASSQNRDTEAFF. CDR3 nucleotide sequence: TGTGCCAGCTCACAAAACAGGGACACTGAAGCTTTCTTT. The variable domain in full, completed from reference TRBV18 and TRBJ1-1, reads NAGVMQNPRHLVRRRGQEARLRCSPMKGHSHVYWYRQLPEEGLKFMVYLQKENIIDESGMPKERFSAEFPKEGPSILRIQQVVRGDSAAYFCASSQNRDTEAFFGQGTRLTVV.

J is TRBJ2-3 and V is TRBV7-3; D is possibly TRBD1 (6 bases). The CDR3 is 15 amino acids. Germline lookup yields CDR1 SGHTA and CDR2 FQGTGA. V lost 4 bases to trimming and J lost 6 bases, with 17 bases between them. Written as DNA, the CDR3 is TGTGCCAGCAGCTCGAGGGGGTTCCCCACCGATACGCAGTATTTT. Encoded protein: CASSSRGFPTDTQYF.

The rearrangement joins TRBV5-1 to TRBJ2-1; maybe TRBD1 (5 bases). Germline assignment: CDR1 SGHRS and CDR2 YFSETQ. V lost 6 bases to trimming and J lost 9 bases, with 19 bases between them. The CDR3 runs to 14 residues. The CDR3 bases are TGCGCCAGCACCTTTTGGGGCACCAGGACTGAGCAGTTCTTC. Amino acid sequence: CASTFWGTRTEQFF.

The chain links TRBV7-8 to TRBJ2-3; 9 bases line up with TRBD2. Germline loops: CDR1 SGHVS, CDR2 FQNEAQ. The CDR3 runs to 19 residues. The V segment lost 2 bases and the J segment 2 bases; nucleotides outside the gene matches: 14. DNA for the CDR3: TGTGCCAGCAGCTTATTTCGGCGAGGTCTAGCGGGAATCACAGATACGCAGTATTTT. This encodes CASSLFRRGLAGITDTQYF.

CDR3: CASSLSRERADTQYF. As DNA, the CDR3 is TGTGCCAGCAGCTTAAGTCGGGAGAGGGCAGATACGCAGTATTTT. The J gene is TRBJ2-3, the V gene TRBV7-3; D may be TRBD2 (6 bases). Germline V gives CDR1 SGHTA, CDR2 FQGTGA. This CDR3 has 15 amino acids. Between the trimmed V and J ends, which lost 1 base and 4 bases, there was a span of 12 bases.

The genes are TRBV9 and TRBJ1-1; weak D call: TRBD1 (5 bases). This CDR3 has 14 residues. Germline values: CDR1 SGDLS, CDR2 YYNGEE. Trimming cost V 3 bases and J 0 bases, with 9 bases left between them. The CDR3 sequence is CASSAGALNTEAFF. The CDR3 DNA follows: TGTGCCAGCAGCGCCGGGGCCTTGAACACTGAAGCTTTCTTT.

CDR3 in DNA: TGTGCCAGCAGCTTTGAGGGGACAGGGCTGGGAGAGCTGTTTTTT. Its translation is CASSFEGTGLGELFF. The genes are TRBV7-2 and TRBJ2-2; 9 bases are shared with TRBD1. Germline values: CDR1 SGHTA, CDR2 FQGNSA. The trim removed 3 bases at V and 11 bases at J, leaving 10 bases unmatched. The CDR3 spans 15 residues.

The chain has TRBV2 and TRBJ2-7; 10 positions match TRBD1. The V and J ends lost 9 bases and 7 bases, in that order; junction bases with no gene match: 12. Per the germline V gene, CDR1 is SNHLY and CDR2 is FYNNEI. The CDR3 is made up of 14 amino acids. The CDR3 loop is CASDAGQGHREQYF. For the CDR3, the DNA is TGTGCCAGTGATGCGGGACAGGGGCATCGGGAGCAGTACTTC.

This chain connects TRBV5-1 to TRBJ2-7, with D unresolved. This CDR3 has 15 amino acids. The V gene lost 0 bases and the J gene lost 1 base, with 11 bases spanning the gap. Per germline, CDR1 SGHRS and CDR2 YFSETQ. CDR3 sequence (DNA): TGCGCCAGCAGCTTGGCGGCAGCCCATTCCTACGAGCAGTACTTC. This sequence encodes CASSLAAAHSYEQYF.

The chain is built from TRBV27 and TRBJ2-5; TRBD1 aligns across 8 bases. CDR1 MNHEY and CDR2 SMNVEV come from the germline V gene (reference sequence). CDR3 length equals 15 residues. Losses at the gene ends were 2 bases for V and 4 bases for J; bases not matched to a gene: 6. CDR3 DNA sequence: TGTGCCAGCAGTTTAACGGACAGGGTAGGAGAGACCCAGTACTTC. Translation: CASSLTDRVGETQYF.

V and J are TRBV28 and TRBJ1-2, with a possible D match to TRBD1 (6 bases). Deletions cut 7 bases from V and 4 bases from J, with 10 bases between. CDR1 MDHEN and CDR2 SYDVKM come from the germline V gene. CDR3 length equals 12 residues. CDR3 DNA sequence: TGTGCCAGCATTGGGGGCCCCTATGGCTACACCTTC. Protein: CASIGGPYGYTF.

The chain joins TRBV7-9 to TRBJ2-3, with D possibly being TRBD1 (6 bases). The ends were cut back, 8 bases at V and 2 bases at J, with 14 bases in the middle. This CDR3 is built from 14 residues. The V gene's germline CDR1 is SEHNR and CDR2 FQNEAQ (reference sequence). The CDR3 DNA follows: TGTGCCAGCGGGGGCCAGGCAATCACAGATACGCAGTATTTT. It is translated as CASGGQAITDTQYF.

This chain connects TRBV30 to TRBJ1-5; no reliable D call. The CDR3 totals 14 residues. CDR1 and CDR2 from the germline V gene are GTSNPN and SVGIG (reference sequence). V lost 2 bases, J lost 3 bases, and 11 bases lay in between. CDR3 coding DNA: TGTGCCTGGAGTACTCTTATCTTCAATCAGCCCCAGCATTTT. Encoded protein: CAWSTLIFNQPQHF.

The chain carries TRBV6-5 and TRBJ2-2; D gene ambiguous. V was cut by 6 bases and J by 2 bases, with 4 bases left in between. The CDR3 runs 12 residues. Germline V gives CDR1 MNHEY, CDR2 SVGAGI. The CDR3 sequence is CASRGNTGELFF. The DNA of the CDR3 is TGTGCCAGCAGGGGAAACACCGGGGAGCTGTTTTTT.

The rearrangement links TRBV28 to TRBJ2-1; 8 nucleotides agree with TRBD2. Germline-derived CDR1 and CDR2 are MDHEN and SYDVKM. Trimming removed 3 bases from V and 6 bases from J; junction bases left unmatched: 7. CDR3 length: 15 amino acids. CDR3 DNA: TGTGCCAGCAGTTTGGGCGGGGGGAGGTTCAATGAGCAGTTCTTC. This sequence encodes CASSLGGGRFNEQFF.

This clone was seen only once. The V call is TRBV4-2, the J call TRBJ2-3; 8 bases are a match to TRBD2. Germline V lookup: CDR1 LGHNA, CDR2 YNFKEQ. The CDR3 length is 15 residues. With 0 bases clipped from V and 4 bases from J, the junction kept 3 bases outside the gene matches. The CDR3 loop reads CASSQDKREPDTQYF. The CDR3 DNA follows: TGTGCCAGCAGCCAAGATAAGCGGGAGCCAGATACGCAGTATTTT.

The rearrangement uses TRBV7-3 and TRBJ1-1, with 9 bases matching TRBD1. Germline CDR1 SGHTA, CDR2 FQGTGA. Trimming at V came to 2 bases and at J to 7 bases, leaving 8 bases not matched to a gene. The CDR3 runs to 15 residues. For the CDR3, the DNA is TGTGCCAGCAGCTTAGAAGGACCGGGACAGGGTGAAGCTTTCTTT. Amino acids: CASSLEGPGQGEAFF.

The V call is TRBV5-1, the J call TRBJ2-2; a weak D match, TRBD2 (6 bases). The CDR3 runs to 14 residues. Germline loops: CDR1 SGHRS, CDR2 YFSETQ. V was pared by 3 bases and J by 4 bases, with 10 bases between. The CDR3 DNA sequence: TGCGCCAGCAGCTCGCGGGACGGCACCGGGGAGCTGTTTTTT. The encoded protein is CASSSRDGTGELFF. Full variable domain (remainder filled in from reference TRBV5-1 and TRBJ2-2): KAGVTQTPRYLIKTRGQQVTLSCSPISGHRSVSWYQQTPGQGLQFLFEYFSETQRNKGNFPGRFSGRQFSNSRSEMNVSTLELGDSALYLCASSSRDGTGELFFGEGSRLTVL.

This sequence joins TRBV4-1 and TRBJ2-3, with 8 bases matching TRBD2. Germline values: CDR1 MGHRA, CDR2 YSYEKL. The V gene end was trimmed by 1 base and the J gene end by 6 bases; junction bases not matched to a gene: 6. The CDR3 loop spans 15 amino acids. CDR3 sequence: CASSQAQRERDTQYF. CDR3 coding DNA: TGCGCCAGCAGCCAAGCCCAGCGGGAGAGGGATACGCAGTATTTT.

The chain combines TRBV18 with TRBJ1-5, with D unclear. This CDR3 has 13 residues. Germline CDR1 reads KGHSH; CDR2 reads LQKENI. Trimming took 5 bases from V and 7 from J, leaving 12 bases between them. CDR3 DNA sequence: TGTGCCAGCTCATTTGACTTCGGACAGCCCCAGCATTTT. Amino acids: CASSFDFGQPQHF.

This clone was detected only once. The rearrangement uses TRBV28 and TRBJ1-2, with 8 bases matching TRBD1. There are 15 residues in the CDR3. Germline assignment: CDR1 MDHEN and CDR2 SYDVKM. The V segment lost 4 bases and the J segment 7 bases; nucleotides outside the gene matches: 11. CDR3 sequence: CASSSTSRGPVGYTF. The CDR3 DNA sequence: TGTGCCAGCAGTTCGACCTCCAGGGGGCCCGTTGGCTACACCTTC.

This chain connects TRBV5-1 to TRBJ2-7; 13 bases are shared with TRBD2. Losses at the gene ends were 4 bases for V and 3 bases for J; bases not matched to a gene: 4. The length of the CDR3 is 15 residues. CDR1 and CDR2 (germline): SGHRS, YFSETQ. CDR3 sequence: CASSRTSGSLYEQYF. DNA of the CDR3: TGCGCCAGCAGCAGGACTAGCGGGAGTCTCTACGAGCAGTACTTC.

The chain's CDR3 is CASSLRTSGRVYNEQFF. CDR3 in DNA: TGTGCCAGCAGCTTACGGACTAGCGGGAGGGTTTATAATGAGCAGTTCTTC. The gene calls are TRBV9 and TRBJ2-1; 15 nucleotides match TRBD2. The V and J ends lost 4 bases and 7 bases, in that order; junction bases with no gene match: 9. The germline CDR1 and CDR2 sequences are SGDLS and YYNGEE. This CDR3 spans 17 amino acids. Together with reference TRBV9 and TRBJ2-1, the CDR3 gives the full variable domain: DSGVTQTPKHLITATGQRVTLRCSPRSGDLSVYWYQQSLDQGLQFLIQYYNGEERAKGNILERFSAQQFPDLHSELNLSSLELGDSALYFCASSLRTSGRVYNEQFFGPGTRLTVL.

The chain uses TRBV7-2 and TRBJ2-7, with a weak D call TRBD1 (6 bases). This CDR3 has 15 residues. With 3 bases removed from V and 2 bases from J, the gap between germline ends came to 14 bases. The germline V gene has CDR1 SGHTA and CDR2 FQGNSA. The CDR3 DNA sequence: TGTGCCAGCAGCTTGGACAGCGGAGCCCCCTACGAGCAGTACTTC. This gives the protein CASSLDSGAPYEQYF.

The chain recombines TRBV27 with TRBJ2-2; TRBD1 matches 7 bases. V was clipped by 10 bases and J by 1 base; unmatched bases: 6. The germline CDR1 and CDR2 sequences are MNHEY and SMNVEV (reference sequence). This CDR3 has 14 residues. The CDR3 bases are TGTGCCACCAGGGGACAGAGGAACACCGGGGAGCTGTTTTTT. Protein product: CATRGQRNTGELFF.

This clone has just one count. The rearrangement joins TRBV6-5 to TRBJ1-5; unclear D gene. The germline V gene has CDR1 MNHEY and CDR2 SVGAGI. This CDR3 comprises 15 residues. The V end was cut by 6 bases, the J end by 1 base, with 13 bases between. The CDR3 loop is CASSFGPKSNQPQHF. The CDR3 DNA is TGTGCCAGCAGCTTCGGACCGAAAAGCAATCAGCCCCAGCATTTT.

The V call is TRBV4-2, the J call TRBJ2-7; D ambiguous. Germline assignment: CDR1 LGHNA and CDR2 YNFKEQ. V was pared by 4 bases and J by 6 bases, with 16 bases between. This CDR3 is 14 amino acids long. This CDR3 reads CASSPLGMEIEQYF. The CDR3 DNA is TGTGCCAGCAGCCCCTTAGGAATGGAGATCGAGCAGTACTTC.